The 6 T cell receptor beta chains below were found in one sample sequenced in a study of T cell responses to AZD1222 COVID-19 vaccine. The table came from immunoSEQ multiplex PCR; TCRdb's copy has only in-frame clones and leaves some out. Of 120,000 to 150,000 clones in the sample, roughly 91% were seen once. The sample here was peripheral blood, taken on day 0 of AZD1222 vaccination. These receptors originate from an adult in good health.

The CDR3 bases are TGTGCCACCAGCAGAGATTTAAGGCAGGGGGCGCTTAGGCAGCCCCAGCATTTT. This sequence encodes CATSRDLRQGALRQPQHF. This chain uses TRBV15 with TRBJ1-5; 8 positions match TRBD1. The CDR3 runs 18 residues. V shed 0 bases and J 7 bases; nucleotides not matched to a gene: 14. Germline V gene data show CDR1 as LNHNV and CDR2 as YYDKDF (reference sequence).

About this clone itself: This specimen includes other DNA sequences encoding the same CDR3. The chain recombines TRBV20-1 with TRBJ2-3; D remains unclear. The ends were cut back, 3 bases at V and 2 bases at J, with 3 bases in the middle. The CDR3 extends over 11 amino acids. The V gene's germline CDR1 is DFQATT and CDR2 SNEGSKA (reference sequence). The CDR3 DNA reads TGCAGTGCTAGGGTCACAGATACGCAGTATTTT. Translated, it gives CSARVTDTQYF.

This chain connects TRBV9 to TRBJ2-5; 9 nucleotides match TRBD2. The CDR3 extends over 16 amino acids. V shed 4 bases and J 5 bases; nucleotides not matched to a gene: 12. Germline assignment: CDR1 SGDLS and CDR2 YYNGEE. DNA of the CDR3: TGTGCCAGCAGCCCCCTGGCTAGCGGGGTGGGGGAGACCCAGTACTTC. Protein product: CASSPLASGVGETQYF.

J is TRBJ1-2 and V is TRBV5-1, with TRBD1 as a possible D gene (5 bases). Germline CDR1 and CDR2: SGHRS and YFSETQ. Trimming took 0 bases from V and 3 from J, leaving 6 bases between them. The length of the CDR3 is 13 residues. CDR3 loop: CASSLEGYYGYTF. As DNA, the CDR3 is TGCGCCAGCAGCTTGGAGGGGTACTATGGCTACACCTTC.

V is TRBV11-3 and J is TRBJ1-1; 7 positions match TRBD1. V lost 4 bases and J lost 1; bases outside the gene matches: 6. Germline-derived CDR1 and CDR2 are SGHNT and YENEEA. The CDR3 totals 15 residues. CDR3 residues: CASSSPTGRNTEAFF. The DNA for the CDR3 is TGTGCCAGCAGCTCGCCGACAGGGAGGAACACTGAAGCTTTCTTT.

The chain combines TRBV18 with TRBJ2-7; possibly TRBD1 or TRBD2 for D (5 bases each). CDR3 size: 16 residues. Between the trimmed V and J ends, which lost 2 bases and 2 bases, there was a span of 16 bases. Germline lookup yields CDR1 KGHSH and CDR2 LQKENI. The CDR3 DNA is TGTGCCAGCTCACCATCTAGGGACCGCCTCACCTACGAGCAGTACTTC. It encodes CASSPSRDRLTYEQYF. Full variable domain (missing parts from reference TRBV18 and TRBJ2-7): NAGVMQNPRHLVRRRGQEARLRCSPMKGHSHVYWYRQLPEEGLKFMVYLQKENIIDESGMPKERFSAEFPKEGPSILRIQQVVRGDSAAYFCASSPSRDRLTYEQYFGPGTRLTVT.